This T cell receptor (beta chain) was sequenced during a study of CD8+CD57+ T cells in acquired aplastic anemia. About the research overall: Mean DNA quantity obtained from sorted CD4+ and CD8+ cells was about 3.5 ug.

The CDR3 totals 15 residues. Deletions cut 1 base from V and 1 base from J, with 8 bases between. Per germline, CDR1 LNHDA and CDR2 SQIVND (reference sequence). A word on this clonotype: Antigen unknown.

The sequenced patients had an expansion of CD8+CD57+ cells seen by flow cytometry. With no exception, the patients had severe acquired aplastic anemia. The study profiled TCR beta VDJ and CDR3 using genomic DNA as template. MiXCR, run by TCRdb on the reads, gives a single entry per CDR3 protein. The table includes around 79,000 distinct CDR3 sequences, roughly three quarters detected once. Study-level findings and limits: More than 25 was the count of CD8+ CDR3 sequences that patients shared with controls.

V usage is TRBV19 and J usage is TRBJ2-1, with D perhaps TRBD2 (5 bases). Sequenced sample: sorted CD4+, CD8+, or CD8+CD57+ T cells (not recorded which) from PBMCs. The sequence came from a human donor with aplastic anemia. CDR3 region: CASSIGTGSYNEQFF. As DNA, the CDR3 is TGTGCCAGTAGTATAGGGACGGGGTCCTACAATGAGCAGTTCTTC.